This TCR beta chain comes out of a study of breast tumors, draining lymph nodes, adjacent tissues. TCRdb re-called the multiplex PCR reads through MiXCR, storing one row per CDR3 protein. The sample holds roughly 120,000 distinct CDR3 sequences, nearly 20% seen once. The V and J ends lost 1 base and 0 bases, in that order; junction bases with no gene match: 7. The CDR3 contains 18 residues. The germline V gene has CDR1 MNHNS and CDR2 SASEGT. This clonotype was counted many times. Samples came from axillary lymph nodes draining the breast cancer. The sequenced material came from axillary lymph node tissue. The chain links TRBV6-1 to TRBJ2-3; 10 nucleotides match TRBD1. This receptor was obtained from a female donor with breast cancer. Some clones in this sample may be carry-over from other donors' samples. CDR3 DNA sequence: TGTGCCAGCAGTGAAGGACAGGGGGCAATAACTAGCACAGATACGCAGTATTTT. Its translation is CASSEGQGAITSTDTQYF.